A selection of T cell receptor beta chains follows, all from one sample in a study of blood T cell repertoires in COVID-19. Repertoires were generated with immunoSEQ multiplex PCR, while TCRdb's copy carries only in-frame clones and drops some. The sample includes around 270,000 clones, 75% to 90% seen only once; the top ten take under 2%. The material sequenced was peripheral blood. The origin of the receptors is a man between 25 and 39 years old with active or convalescent COVID-19. Each CDR3 is given with its conserved first and last residue. A D gene is named only where the DNA matches it firmly. Where a row states a size, it is once, few, many or the class of an expanded clone; other rows omit it.

>TRBJ2-7|.|TRBV7-2|TRBD1
TGTGCCAGCAGCTTAGTTGGGACAGAGGGCTACGAGCAGTACTTC
CASSLVGTEGYEQYF
>TRBJ2-7|.|TRBV19|.
TGTGCCAGTAGTATCCAGACAGGTTCCTACGAGCAGTACTTC
CASSIQTGSYEQYF
>TRBJ1-4|once|TRBV28|TRBD1
TGTGCCAGCAGTTTGACAGGGGGTGGACCTAATGAAAAACTGTTTTTT
CASSLTGGGPNEKLFF
>TRBJ1-2|.|TRBV7-9|.
TGTGCCAGCAGCTTAGTGACAGCTAACTATGGCTACACCTTC
CASSLVTANYGYTF
>TRBJ1-5|.|TRBV11-2|TRBD1
TGTGCCAGCAGCCGGGACAGGTATCAGCCCCAGCATTTT
CASSRDRYQPQHF
>TRBJ2-7|.|TRBV4-1|TRBD1
TGCGCCAGCAGCTCAAATCCGGGACAGAGGGAATACGAGCAGTACTTC
CASSSNPGQREYEQYF
>TRBJ2-1|.|TRBV23-1|TRBD2
TGCGCCAGCAGTCAATCAAGGGGACTAGCGGGGATTTCCTACAATGAGCAGTTCTTC
CASSQSRGLAGISYNEQFF
>TRBJ2-2|.|TRBV5-1|.
TGCGCCAGCAGCTTGACAGGACCCGGGGAGCTGTTTTTT
CASSLTGPGELFF
>TRBJ1-6|once|TRBV7-2|.
TGTGCCAGCAGCTTAGGATACCGACTTAGAACCAATTCACCCCTCCACTTT
CASSLGYRLRTNSPLHF
>TRBJ2-3|.|TRBV10-3|.
TGTGCCAAAAGCGAGGGCGTCTCTAGCACAGATACGCAGTATTTT
CAKSEGVSSTDTQYF
>TRBJ1-2|.|TRBV19|.
TGTGCCAGTAGTATGGGCTCAGGGGACTATGGCTACACCTTC
CASSMGSGDYGYTF
>TRBJ2-1|.|TRBV3-1/TRBV3-2|TRBD2
TGTGCCAGCAGCCAAGTCGCGGGGGGTCATGATGAGCAGTTCTTC
CASSQVAGGHDEQFF
>TRBJ1-4|.|TRBV27|TRBD1
TGTGCCAGCAGTTTGACACACTTCACCGGGACAGGGGCCTCTAATGAAAAACTGTTTTTT
CASSLTHFTGTGASNEKLFF
>TRBJ1-2|.|TRBV6-2/TRBV6-3|TRBD1
TGTGCCAGCAGTGTATCCAGGGGGCTCGGTGGCTACACCTTC
CASSVSRGLGGYTF